Sequencing of this T cell receptor (beta chain) was carried out in a study of blood T cell repertoires in COVID-19. Looking at the study overall: T cells, B-cell-depleted T cells, or PBMCs supplied cDNA or gDNA.

The data were produced by immunoSEQ multiplex PCR, yet TCRdb's version contains in-frame clones alone and is incomplete. The sample shows tens of thousands of clones, around nine tenths of them seen only once. Germline loops: CDR1 SEHNR, CDR2 FQNEAQ (reference sequence). Between the trimmed V and J ends, which lost 1 base and 7 bases, there was a span of 16 bases. This CDR3 is built from 15 residues. The chain combines TRBV7-9 with TRBJ1-2; the D gene is possibly TRBD1 (6 bases). This sequence was found in a man at least 80 years old with active or convalescent COVID-19. The sample taken for sequencing was peripheral blood. The CDR3 DNA follows: TGTGCCAGCAGCTTAGGGGGGCAGGGCCTACTTGGCTACACCTTC. It translates to CASSLGGQGLLGYTF. The full variable domain, its missing parts supplied by reference TRBV7-9 and TRBJ1-2, is DTGVSQNPRHKITKRGQNVTFRCDPISEHNRLYWYRQTLGQGPEFLTYFQNEAQLEKSRLLSDRFSAERPKGSFSTLEIQRTEQGDSAMYLCASSLGGQGLLGYTFGSGTRLTVV.